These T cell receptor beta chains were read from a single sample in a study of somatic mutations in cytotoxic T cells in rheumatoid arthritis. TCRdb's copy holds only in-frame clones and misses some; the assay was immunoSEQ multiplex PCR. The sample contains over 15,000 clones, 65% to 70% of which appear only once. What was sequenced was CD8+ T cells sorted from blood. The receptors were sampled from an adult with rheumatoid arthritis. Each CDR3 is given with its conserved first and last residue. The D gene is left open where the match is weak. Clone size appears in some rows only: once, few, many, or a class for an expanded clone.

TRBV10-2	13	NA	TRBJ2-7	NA	TGCGCCAGCACAGGGACTGGAGGTCACGAGCAGTACTTC	CASTGTGGHEQYF
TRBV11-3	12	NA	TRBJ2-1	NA	TGTGCCAGCAGCGGACAGTACAATGAGCAGTTCTTC	CASSGQYNEQFF
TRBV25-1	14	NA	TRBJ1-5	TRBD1	TGTGCCAGCAGTGGGGGACAGTCCCCCGAGCCCCAGCATTTT	CASSGGQSPEPQHF
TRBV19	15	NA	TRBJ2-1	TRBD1	TGTGCCAGTAGTATAATGGGACAGGCGAACAATGAGCAGTTCTTC	CASSIMGQANNEQFF
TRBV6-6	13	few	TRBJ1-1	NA	TGTGCCAGCAACGGACACGAGAACACTGAAGCTTTCTTT	CASNGHENTEAFF
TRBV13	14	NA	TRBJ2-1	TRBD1	TGTGCCAGCAGCGGGAGGACAGGGGTCGATGAGCAGTTCTTC	CASSGRTGVDEQFF
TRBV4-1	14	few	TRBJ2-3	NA	TGCGCCAGCAGCCCTGGACCTACACAAGATACGCAGTATTTT	CASSPGPTQDTQYF
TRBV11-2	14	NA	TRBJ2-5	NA	TGTGCCAGCAGCTTAGGACAGCTTCAAGAGACCCAGTACTTC	CASSLGQLQETQYF
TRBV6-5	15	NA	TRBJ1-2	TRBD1	TGTGCCAGCAGTGGACAGGGGAGAGACTATGAGGGCTACACCTTC	CASSGQGRDYEGYTF
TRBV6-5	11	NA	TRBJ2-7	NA	TGTGCCAGCAGTTACTCAGACGAGCAGTACTTC	CASSYSDEQYF
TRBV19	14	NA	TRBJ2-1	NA	TGTGCCAGTAGTATTACAGACGGTTTCAATGAGCAGTTCTTC	CASSITDGFNEQFF
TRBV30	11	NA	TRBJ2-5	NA	TGTGCCTCCGCAGGGGAAGAGACCCAGTACTTC	CASAGEETQYF
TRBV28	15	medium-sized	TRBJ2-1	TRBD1	TGTGCCAGCAGTTTACTGACAGGGACCTACAATGAGCAGTTCTTC	CASSLLTGTYNEQFF
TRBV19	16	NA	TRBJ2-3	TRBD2	TGTGCCAGTAGTGTCAATAGCGGGGGGGCCACAGATACGCAGTATTTT	CASSVNSGGATDTQYF
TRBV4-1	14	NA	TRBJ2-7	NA	TGCGCCAGCAGCCAAGAAAACAGAGAGTACGAGCAGTACTTC	CASSQENREYEQYF
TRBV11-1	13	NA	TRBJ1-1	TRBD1	TGTGCCAGCAGGTCGGACAGGGGCACTGAAGCTTTCTTT	CASRSDRGTEAFF
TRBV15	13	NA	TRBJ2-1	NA	TGTGCCACCAGCAGCGATAGGTACAATGAGCAGTTCTTC	CATSSDRYNEQFF
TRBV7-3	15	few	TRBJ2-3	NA	TGTGCCAGCAGCCCCAGTGGTAGCGGCACAGATACGCAGTATTTT	CASSPSGSGTDTQYF
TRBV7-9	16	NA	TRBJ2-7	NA	TGTGCCAGCAGCTTGTCTTCGGACAGCCCCTCCTACGAGCAGTACTTC	CASSLSSDSPSYEQYF
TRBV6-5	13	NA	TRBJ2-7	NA	TGTGCCAGCAGTTATGGGACCGGCTACGAGCAGTACTTC	CASSYGTGYEQYF
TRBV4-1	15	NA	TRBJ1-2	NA	TGCGCCAGCAGCCAAGATCGCCGTACTAACTATGGCTACACCTTC	CASSQDRRTNYGYTF
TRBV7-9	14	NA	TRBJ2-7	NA	TGTGCCAGCAGCCCACCCCTACAGGGATACGAGCAGTACTTC	CASSPPLQGYEQYF
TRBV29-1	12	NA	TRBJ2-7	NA	TGCAGCGCCTTGGGGGAGTTGGCCGAGCAGTACTTC	CSALGELAEQYF
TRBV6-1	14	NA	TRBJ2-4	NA	TGTGCCAGCCCTGGAGGAGGGGCCAAAAACATTCAGTACTTC	CASPGGGAKNIQYF
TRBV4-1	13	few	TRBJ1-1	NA	TGCGCCAGCAGCCAAGATACGTACACTGAAGCTTTCTTT	CASSQDTYTEAFF
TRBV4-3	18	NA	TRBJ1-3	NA	TGCGCCAGCAGCCAAGATCGGGTGGGGGAGGGGATTGGAAACACCATATATTTT	CASSQDRVGEGIGNTIYF
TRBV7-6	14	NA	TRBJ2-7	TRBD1	TGTGCCAGCAGCTTAGGGGACAGTCCGCTAGGGCAGTACTTC	CASSLGDSPLGQYF
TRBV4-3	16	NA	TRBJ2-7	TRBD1	TGCGCCAGCAGCCAAGATGGGGGGACAGGAGCCTACGAGCAGTACTTC	CASSQDGGTGAYEQYF
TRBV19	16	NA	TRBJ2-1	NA	TGTGCCAGTAGTATAGATGCGGGGCGCCTCTACAATGAGCAGTTCTTC	CASSIDAGRLYNEQFF
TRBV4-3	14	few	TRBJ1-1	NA	TGCGCCAGCAGCCAAGTCTCTGGTTACACTGAAGCTTTCTTT	CASSQVSGYTEAFF
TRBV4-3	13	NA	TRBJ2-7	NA	TGCGCCAGCAGCCAAGCCGAAGCCTACGAGCAGTACTTC	CASSQAEAYEQYF
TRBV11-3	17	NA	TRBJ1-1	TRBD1	TGTGCCAGCAGCCCGGGGCAGGGGGCGAGTTTTAACACTGAAGCTTTCTTT	CASSPGQGASFNTEAFF
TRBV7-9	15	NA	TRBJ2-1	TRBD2	TGTGCCAGCAGCCGCGCTAGCGGCGGGTCCAATGAGCAGTTCTTC	CASSRASGGSNEQFF
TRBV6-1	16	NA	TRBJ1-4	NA	TGTGCCAGCAGTGAAGTGGGGGGAGCAACTAATGAAAAACTGTTTTTT	CASSEVGGATNEKLFF
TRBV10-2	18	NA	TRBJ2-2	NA	TGCGCCAGCGGCCCATTACTTCCAGGTACCGCGAACACCGGGGAGCTGTTTTTT	CASGPLLPGTANTGELFF
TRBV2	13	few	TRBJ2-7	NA	TGTGCCAGCAGTGGGACTTTGCCCTACGAGCAGTACTTC	CASSGTLPYEQYF
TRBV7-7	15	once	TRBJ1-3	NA	TGTGCCAGCAGCCCCGACATATTCTCTGGAAACACCATATATTTT	CASSPDIFSGNTIYF
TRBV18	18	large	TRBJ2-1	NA	TGTGCCAGCTCACCAAGGGACCCCGCGCCCGGCTCCTACAATGAGCAGTTCTTC	CASSPRDPAPGSYNEQFF
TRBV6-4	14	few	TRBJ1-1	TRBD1	TGTGCCAGCAGTGACCCGAGACAGGGCTCTGAAGCTTTCTTT	CASSDPRQGSEAFF
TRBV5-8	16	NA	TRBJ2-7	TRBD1	TGTGCCAGCAGCATATCTTGGGACAGGGAATTTGACGAGCAGTACTTC	CASSISWDREFDEQYF
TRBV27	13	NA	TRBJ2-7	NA	TGTGCCAGCAGTTTACAAGGGTCCTACGAGCAGTACTTC	CASSLQGSYEQYF
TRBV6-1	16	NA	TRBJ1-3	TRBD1	TGTGCCAGCAGTGAAGCGGACAGGGGGCAAGGAAACACCATATATTTT	CASSEADRGQGNTIYF
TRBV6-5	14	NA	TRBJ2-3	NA	TGTGCCAGCACCCCATGGGGAAGCACAGATACGCAGTATTTT	CASTPWGSTDTQYF
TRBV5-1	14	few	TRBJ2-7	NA	TGCGCCAGCAGCTTGGCGGGGGGCGGCTACGAGCAGTACTTC	CASSLAGGGYEQYF
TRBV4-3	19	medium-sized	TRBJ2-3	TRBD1	TGCGCCAGCAGCCAAGGGACAGGGATCGTTGGGGCTAGCACAGATACGCAGTATTTT	CASSQGTGIVGASTDTQYF
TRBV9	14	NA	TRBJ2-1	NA	TGTGCCAGCAGCGTAGGGGACTCATACAATGAGCAGTTCTTC	CASSVGDSYNEQFF